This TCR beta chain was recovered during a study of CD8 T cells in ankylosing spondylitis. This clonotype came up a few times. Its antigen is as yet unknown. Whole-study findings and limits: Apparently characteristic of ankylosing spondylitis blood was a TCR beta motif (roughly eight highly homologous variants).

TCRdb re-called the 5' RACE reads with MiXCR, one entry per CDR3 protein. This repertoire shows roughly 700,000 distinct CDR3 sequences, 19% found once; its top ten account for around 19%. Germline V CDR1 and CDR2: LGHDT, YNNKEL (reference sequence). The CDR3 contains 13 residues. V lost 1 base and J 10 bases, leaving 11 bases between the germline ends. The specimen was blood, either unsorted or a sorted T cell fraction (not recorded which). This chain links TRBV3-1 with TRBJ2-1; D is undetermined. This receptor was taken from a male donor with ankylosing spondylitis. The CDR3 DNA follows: TGTGCCAGCAGCCAAGGGTCAACCGGGGAGCAGTTCTTC. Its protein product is CASSQGSTGEQFF.